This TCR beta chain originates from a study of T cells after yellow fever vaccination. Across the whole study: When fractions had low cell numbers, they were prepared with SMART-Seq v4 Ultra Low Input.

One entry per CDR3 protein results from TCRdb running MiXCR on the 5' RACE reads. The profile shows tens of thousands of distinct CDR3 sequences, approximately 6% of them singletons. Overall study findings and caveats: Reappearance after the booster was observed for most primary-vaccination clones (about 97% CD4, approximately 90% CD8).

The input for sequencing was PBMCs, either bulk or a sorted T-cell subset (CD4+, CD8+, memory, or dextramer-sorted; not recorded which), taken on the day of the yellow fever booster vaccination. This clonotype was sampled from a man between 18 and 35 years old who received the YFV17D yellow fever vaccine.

The CDR3 DNA is TGTGCCAGCAGCTTAATGACAGGGGCAAATCAGCCCCAGCATTTT. It encodes CASSLMTGANQPQHF. V gene TRBV11-2 combines with J gene TRBJ1-5, with 8 bases fitting TRBD1. Germline CDR1 and CDR2: SGHAT and FQNNGV. The V and J ends lost 2 bases and 4 bases, in that order; junction bases with no gene match: 4. The CDR3 runs to 15 residues.